This T cell receptor (beta chain) was recovered during a study of cytomegalovirus exposure and HLA in healthy donors. Study-wide results and limits: CMV serostatus was the only recorded immune exposure for donors. The classifier was said to identify cytomegalovirus status with high specificity and sensitivity. For TCR beta chains, V- and J-gene trimming was later linked to a missense DCLRE1C variant. Productive status was seen about 90% or about 30% of the time for most TCR beta V segments in an earlier analysis.

With 4 bases clipped from V and 7 bases from J, the junction kept 9 bases outside the gene matches. Germline V gene lookup returns CDR1 SGHNT and CDR2 YYREEE (reference sequence). The CDR3 length is 15 residues. About this clone: Its target is not known.

With 60 Vbeta and 13 Jbeta primers, the PCR was carried out. Clones were sequenced by immunoSEQ multiplex PCR, and TCRdb holds only the in-frame ones, with some missing. Of 80,000 or so clones in the sample, about 80% are singletons; the top ten hold approximately 7.3%. This sequence joins TRBV5-4 and TRBJ2-1; 9 nucleotides agree with TRBD1. Sequenced: PBMCs. The receptor's source is a woman aged 40 to 50 in good health and CMV-seronegative. The CDR3 nucleotides are TGTGCCAGCAGCCCGAAACAGGGGGCGAAGAATGAGCAGTTCTTC. Amino acids: CASSPKQGAKNEQFF.